The T cell receptor (beta chain) described here comes from a study of CD8 T cells in ankylosing spondylitis (dated by TCRdb to the late 2010s). Broadly, across the study: The study set out to find disease-linked TCR variants by profiling T cell receptor beta repertoires in ankylosing spondylitis patients and healthy donors. Samples of peripheral blood were taken, and for ankylosing spondylitis patients, synovial fluid was collected as well. The whole study cohort included 85 to 120 healthy donors and around 24 ankylosing spondylitis patients.

In its sample, this clonotype was seen a few times. Its antigen is unknown. Base qualities are not provided; no much larger clone lies one nucleotide away. From the germline V gene, CDR1 is SGHRS and CDR2 is YFSETQ. From V the trimming removes 5 bases and from J it removes 6 bases, while the gene matches leave 4 bases of the junction unaccounted for. Spanning cysteine to phenylalanine, the CDR3 consists of 13 amino acids. The CDR3 DNA has 39 bases and is translated from base 1. Beyond this particular receptor, the publication reports: A CD8+ phenotype was shown by the disease-linked clones, which were found at relatively low frequencies in peripheral blood. A TCR beta motif of eight highly homologous amino acid variants appeared characteristic of blood from ankylosing spondylitis patients. According to the report, matched synovial fluid samples from ankylosing spondylitis patients were significantly enriched for the disease-linked clones. Some TCR beta motif variants had previously been reported in synovial fluid and blood of reactive arthritis patients, which suggested common disease-initiation mechanisms.

Sequencing was performed on an Illumina HiSeq 2500. TCR beta libraries were prepared by quantitative 5'-RACE with molecular barcodes. The study's processing was this. A new computational method, built on a probabilistic model of VDJ rearrangement, was used to identify disease-linked TCR variants. TCRdb applied fastp at Q25 and MiXCR to the public reads, then kept only in-frame beta chains. Entries are consolidated by CDR3 protein sequence, retaining the most common genes and DNA. The V and J calls come from TCRdb's annotation, not from the publication. This sample has 300,000 to 350,000 distinct CDR3 sequences in its table, and 9.5% to 13% of those were observed once. The ten largest make up 9.1% of the sample.

The receptor was isolated from a female donor with ankylosing spondylitis or in good health (not recorded which). Input material: blood, either unsorted or a sorted T cell fraction (not recorded which). Recombination connected TRBV5-1 to TRBJ1-2, and TRBD1 matches 10 of the central bases. DNA sequence: TGCGCCAGCAGGACCGGGACAGGGGATGGCTACACCTTC. Translated, this gives CASRTGTGDGYTF.